This passage covers 5 T cell receptor beta chains from one sample sequenced in a study of CD8 T cells in ankylosing spondylitis. TCRdb processed the 5' RACE reads anew with MiXCR; each CDR3 protein has one entry. This sample has tens of thousands of distinct CDR3 sequences, with 6.2% found just once. The sequencing sample was made of synovial fluid, either unsorted or a sorted T cell fraction (not recorded which). The receptors were sampled from a male donor with ankylosing spondylitis.

This clonotype occurred a few times. The chain combines TRBV28 with TRBJ1-5; D is ambiguous. Germline V gene sequence: CDR1 MDHEN, CDR2 SYDVKM. CDR3 length: 13 amino acids. The V gene lost 5 bases and the J gene lost 11 bases, with 16 bases spanning the gap. This chain's CDR3 is CASSPGLGSAQHF. DNA of the CDR3: TGTGCCAGCAGTCCCGGGCTCGGTTCAGCCCAGCATTTT.

This clonotype qualifies as medium-sized. The gene calls are TRBV12-3 or TRBV12-4 and TRBJ2-4; 7 bases fit TRBD2. CDR3 length: 16 residues. V shed 7 bases and J 8 bases; nucleotides not matched to a gene: 17. CDR3 in amino acids: CASTIMGRTSWDIQYF. The CDR3 DNA is TGTGCCAGCACTATAATGGGCCGGACTAGTTGGGACATTCAGTACTTC.

This clonotype was seen repeatedly, ten times or more. The chain combines TRBV12-3 or TRBV12-4 with TRBJ2-1; D is uncertain. The CDR3 is 14 residues long. Trimming pared 1 base from V and 3 bases from J, leaving 7 bases between. The CDR3 DNA reads TGTGCCAGCAGTTTAGGTCGCGTCTACAATGAGCAGTTCTTC. Translation gives CASSLGRVYNEQFF.

This clonotype was detected many times. The chain is built from TRBV20-1 and TRBJ1-1; no clear D gene. This CDR3 spans 14 amino acids. The germline CDR1 and CDR2 sequences are DFQATT and SNEGSKA (reference sequence). V shed 6 bases and J shed 0 bases, with 14 bases lying between them. The CDR3 loop reads CSAPRSGVNTEAFF. The CDR3 bases are TGCAGTGCCCCACGGTCCGGGGTGAACACTGAAGCTTTCTTT.

The table lists this clonotype with a few counts. The chain couples TRBV20-1 to TRBJ2-3; 7 positions match TRBD2. Germline lookup yields CDR1 DFQATT and CDR2 SNEGSKA (reference sequence). V was pared by 6 bases and J by 1 base, with 7 bases of the junction left unmatched. The CDR3 extends over 14 amino acids. CDR3 nucleotide sequence: TGCAGTGCGACTAAGGGAGGGCGCACAGATACGCAGTATTTT. Its translation is CSATKGGRTDTQYF.